Below, one TCR beta chain is given with its context. The V gene lost 1 base and the J gene lost 2 bases, with 14 bases spanning the gap. The CDR3 has 16 residues. The V gene's germline CDR1 is SGHTA and CDR2 FQGTGA. The source of the sample is a study of blood T cell repertoires in COVID-19. Across the whole study: Acute-phase and convalescent COVID-19 samples originated in the United States, Italy and Spain. T cells, B-cell-depleted T cells, or PBMCs supplied cDNA or gDNA.

Original processing notes: Amplification of reference gene primers provided the estimated nucleated cell counts. Profiling relied on immunoSEQ multiplex PCR, and the TCRdb table lists in-frame clones only, not all of them. V and J calls and clone size follow that table, whereas D and trimming were derived from the DNA. The sample carries over 50,000 clones, 85% recorded once. The V call is TRBV7-3, the J call TRBJ1-1; D not certain. The sequence was obtained from a man between 65 and 85 years old with acute or convalescent COVID-19. The sequenced sample was peripheral blood. CDR3 protein: CASSLSRSTANTEAFF. The CDR3 coding sequence is TGTGCCAGCAGCTTAAGTCGAAGTACTGCCAACACTGAAGCTTTCTTT.